This section outlines one T cell receptor beta chain sequence together with its context. Per the germline V gene, CDR1 is KGHSH and CDR2 is LQKENI. The V gene end was trimmed by 3 bases and the J gene end by 2 bases; junction bases not matched to a gene: 8. The CDR3 contains 16 residues. The protocol was immunoSEQ multiplex PCR, while the TCRdb copy is restricted to in-frame clones and leaves out a portion. The profile shows some 200,000 clones, approximately 81% of them singletons. This entry comes from a study of blood T cell repertoires in COVID-19. Sequencing was carried out using peripheral blood. This TCR was recovered from a woman aged 55-75 years who had recovered from COVID-19. The rearrangement joins TRBV18 to TRBJ1-1, with 8 bases aligning to TRBD1. CDR3 residues: CASSPQGAGSNTEAFF. In DNA, the CDR3 is TGTGCCAGCTCACCGCAGGGGGCGGGCAGCAACACTGAAGCTTTCTTT. The variable domain in full, completed from reference TRBV18 and TRBJ1-1, reads NAGVMQNPRHLVRRRGQEARLRCSPMKGHSHVYWYRQLPEEGLKFMVYLQKENIIDESGMPKERFSAEFPKEGPSILRIQQVVRGDSAAYFCASSPQGAGSNTEAFFGQGTRLTVV.